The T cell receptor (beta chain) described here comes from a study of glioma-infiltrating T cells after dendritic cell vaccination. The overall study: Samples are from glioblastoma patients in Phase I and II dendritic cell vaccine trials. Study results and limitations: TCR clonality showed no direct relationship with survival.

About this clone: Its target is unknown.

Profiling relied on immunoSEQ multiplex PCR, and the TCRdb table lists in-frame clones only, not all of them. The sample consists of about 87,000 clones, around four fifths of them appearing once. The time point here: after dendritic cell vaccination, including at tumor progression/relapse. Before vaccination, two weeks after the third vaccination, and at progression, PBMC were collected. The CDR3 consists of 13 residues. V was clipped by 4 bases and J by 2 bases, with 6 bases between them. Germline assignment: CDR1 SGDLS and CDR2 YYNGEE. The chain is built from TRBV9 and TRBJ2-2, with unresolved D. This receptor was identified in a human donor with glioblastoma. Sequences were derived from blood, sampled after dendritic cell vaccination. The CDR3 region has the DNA TGTGCCAGCAGCCCCCTTAACACCGGGGAGCTGTTTTTT. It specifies CASSPLNTGELFF.